Following are 10 T cell receptor beta chains from one sample sequenced in a study of blood T cell repertoires in COVID-19. TCRdb's copy holds only in-frame clones and misses some; the assay was immunoSEQ multiplex PCR. The table lists about 210,000 clones, about four fifths of them singletons. The sample consisted of peripheral blood. The receptors come from a man between 60 and 75 years old with acute or convalescent COVID-19.

The V call is TRBV10-3, the J call TRBJ2-3; no firm D call. The CDR3 spans 16 residues. The germline V gene encodes CDR1 ENHRY and CDR2 SYGVKD. The ends were cut back, 10 bases at V and 0 bases at J, with 20 bases in the middle. This chain's CDR3 is CATESPASRSTDTQYF. The CDR3, as DNA: TGTGCCACCGAATCGCCAGCGTCGAGGAGCACAGATACGCAGTATTTT.

This clone was picked up a small number of times. In DNA, the CDR3 is TGTGCCAGCAGTTCCTGGGGGACAACGGGCTATAATTCACCCCTCCACTTT. It encodes CASSSWGTTGYNSPLHF. The chain combines TRBV6-2 or TRBV6-3 with TRBJ1-6, with a possible D match to TRBD1 (6 bases). Germline CDR1 MNHEY, CDR2 SVGEGT. CDR3 size: 17 residues. V was trimmed by 4 bases and J by 3 bases, leaving 16 bases between them.

The rearrangement links TRBV21-1 to TRBJ2-1; the table's D call, TRBD2, was not checked against the DNA. TRBV21-1 is marked as a pseudogene. This CDR3 spans 17 amino acids. DNA for the CDR3: TGTGCCAGCACTCTAAACACACTCTACCGGGGGTCACGACCGGCTTTCTTC. Its translation is CASTLNTLYRGSRPAFF.

This clone was detected many times. The chain couples TRBV23-1 to TRBJ2-1, with 9 bases matching TRBD1. TRBV23-1 counts as an open reading frame of uncertain function. V shed 3 bases, J shed 3 bases, and the junction held 6 bases outside the gene matches. The CDR3 is made up of 16 amino acids. The DNA for the CDR3 is TGCGCCAGCAGTCACGCCGGGACAGGGAACTACAATGAGCAGTTCTTC. Residues: CASSHAGTGNYNEQFF.

J is TRBJ1-5 and V is TRBV28, with D possibly TRBD1 on 5 matching bases. The CDR3 totals 17 residues. CDR1 and CDR2 from the germline V gene are MDHEN and SYDVKM. The V gene lost 5 bases and the J gene lost 1 base, with 18 bases spanning the gap. Here the CDR3 reads CASSMVGRGKSNQPQHF. DNA for the CDR3: TGTGCCAGCAGTATGGTCGGGAGGGGAAAAAGCAATCAGCCCCAGCATTTT. The whole variable domain, remainder taken from reference TRBV28 and TRBJ1-5, is DVKVTQSSRYLVKRTGEKVFLECVQDMDHENMFWYRQDPGLGLRLIYFSYDVKMKEKGDIPEGYSVSREKKERFSLILESASTNQTSMYLCASSMVGRGKSNQPQHFGDGTRLSIL.

CDR3 sequence: CATSGLLAGDSNEQFF. The CDR3 DNA is TGTGCCACCAGTGGCCTACTAGCGGGAGATAGTAATGAGCAGTTCTTC. The V and J genes are TRBV24-1 and TRBJ2-1; 11 bases match TRBD2. The CDR3 has 16 residues. The V segment lost 5 bases and the J segment 7 bases; nucleotides outside the gene matches: 9. In germline, CDR1 is KGHDR, CDR2 SFDVKD.

The gene calls are TRBV27 and TRBJ2-1; 9 bases fit TRBD2. With 0 bases clipped from V and 5 bases from J, the junction kept 8 bases outside the gene matches. Germline lookup yields CDR1 MNHEY and CDR2 SMNVEV (reference sequence). There are 17 residues in the CDR3. CDR3 nucleotides: TGTGCCAGCAGTTTATCTCTAGCGGGGTGGGGGGACAATGAGCAGTTCTTC. Translation: CASSLSLAGWGDNEQFF.

V is TRBV6-7 and J is TRBJ1-5; D ambiguous. TRBV6-7 is an open reading frame whose function is uncertain. Trimming removed 8 bases at V and 0 bases at J, with 23 bases between. CDR3 size: 18 residues. CDR3 residues: CASRFPGGSHNSNQPQHF. The DNA for the CDR3 is TGTGCCAGCCGTTTCCCCGGAGGCTCCCACAATAGCAATCAGCCCCAGCATTTT.

This sequence joins TRBV10-3 and TRBJ2-2, with 7 bases aligning to TRBD2. The CDR3 sequence is 13 residues long. With V trimmed by 8 bases and J by 4 bases, 4 bases remained unmatched. Germline V gives CDR1 ENHRY, CDR2 SYGVKD. CDR3 residues: CAISGGGTGELFF. In DNA form, the CDR3 reads TGTGCCATCTCTGGCGGGGGCACCGGGGAGCTGTTTTTT.

This clone was counted ten times or more. The CDR3 DNA is TGTGCCAGCAGCCAAGGGACAGGGGAGGCACCCCTCCACTTT. Translated, it gives CASSQGTGEAPLHF. J is TRBJ1-6 and V is TRBV3-1 (or the pseudogene TRBV3-2); 9 nucleotides agree with TRBD1. The length of the CDR3 is 14 residues. Trimming cost V 1 base and J 11 bases; bases outside gene matches: 3. From germline, CDR1 is LGHDT and CDR2 YNNKEL (reference sequence).